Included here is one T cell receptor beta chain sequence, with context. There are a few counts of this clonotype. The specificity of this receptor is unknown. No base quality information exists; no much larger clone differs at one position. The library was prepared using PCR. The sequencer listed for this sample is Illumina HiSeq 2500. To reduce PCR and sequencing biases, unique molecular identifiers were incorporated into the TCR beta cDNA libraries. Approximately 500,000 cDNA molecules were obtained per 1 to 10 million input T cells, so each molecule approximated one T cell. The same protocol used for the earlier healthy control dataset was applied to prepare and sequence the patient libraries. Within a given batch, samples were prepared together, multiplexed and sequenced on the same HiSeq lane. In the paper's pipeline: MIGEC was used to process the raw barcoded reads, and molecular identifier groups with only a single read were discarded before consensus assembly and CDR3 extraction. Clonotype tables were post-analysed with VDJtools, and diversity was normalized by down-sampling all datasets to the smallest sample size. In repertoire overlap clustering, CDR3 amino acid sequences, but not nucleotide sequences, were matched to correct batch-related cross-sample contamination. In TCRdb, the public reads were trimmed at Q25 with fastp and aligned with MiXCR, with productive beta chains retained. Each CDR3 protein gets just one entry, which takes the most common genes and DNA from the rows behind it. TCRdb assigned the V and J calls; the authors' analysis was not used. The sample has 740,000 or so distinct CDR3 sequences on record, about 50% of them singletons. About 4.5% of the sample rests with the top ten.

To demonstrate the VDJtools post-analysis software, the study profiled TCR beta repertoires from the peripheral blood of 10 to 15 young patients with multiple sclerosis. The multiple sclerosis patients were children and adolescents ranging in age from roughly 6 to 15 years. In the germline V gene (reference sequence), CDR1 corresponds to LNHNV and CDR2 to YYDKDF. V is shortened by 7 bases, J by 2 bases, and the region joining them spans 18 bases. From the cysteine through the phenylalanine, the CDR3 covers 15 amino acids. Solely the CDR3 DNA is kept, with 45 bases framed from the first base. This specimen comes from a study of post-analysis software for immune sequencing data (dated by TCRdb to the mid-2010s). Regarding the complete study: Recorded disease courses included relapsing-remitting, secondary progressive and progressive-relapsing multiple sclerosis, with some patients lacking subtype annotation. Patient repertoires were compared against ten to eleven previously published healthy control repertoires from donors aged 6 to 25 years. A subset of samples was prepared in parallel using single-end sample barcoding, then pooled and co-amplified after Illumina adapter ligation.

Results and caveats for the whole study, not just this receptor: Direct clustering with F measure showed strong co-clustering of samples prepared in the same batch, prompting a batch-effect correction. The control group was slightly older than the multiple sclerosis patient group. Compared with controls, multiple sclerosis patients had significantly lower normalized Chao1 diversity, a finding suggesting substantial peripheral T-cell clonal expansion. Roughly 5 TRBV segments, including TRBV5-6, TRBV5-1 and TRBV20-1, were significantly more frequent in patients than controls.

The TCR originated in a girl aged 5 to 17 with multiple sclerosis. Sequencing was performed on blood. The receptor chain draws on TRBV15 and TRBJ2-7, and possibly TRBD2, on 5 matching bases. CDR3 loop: CATKRSGAATYEQYF. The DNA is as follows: TGTGCCACCAAACGGAGCGGAGCGGCAACCTACGAGCAGTACTTC.